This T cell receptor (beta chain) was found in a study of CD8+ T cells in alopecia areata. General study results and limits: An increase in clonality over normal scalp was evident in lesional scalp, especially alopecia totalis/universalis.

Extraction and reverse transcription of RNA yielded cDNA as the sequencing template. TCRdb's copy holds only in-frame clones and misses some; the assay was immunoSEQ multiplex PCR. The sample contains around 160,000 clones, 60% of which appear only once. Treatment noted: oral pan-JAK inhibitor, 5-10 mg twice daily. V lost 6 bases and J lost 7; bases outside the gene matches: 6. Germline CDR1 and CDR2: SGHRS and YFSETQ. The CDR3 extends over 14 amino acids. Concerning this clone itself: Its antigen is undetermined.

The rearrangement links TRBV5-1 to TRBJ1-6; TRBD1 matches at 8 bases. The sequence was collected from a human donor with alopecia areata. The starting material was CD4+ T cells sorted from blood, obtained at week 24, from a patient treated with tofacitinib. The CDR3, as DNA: TGCGCCAGCACCTCGGACAGGGCGAATTCACCCCTCCACTTT. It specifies CASTSDRANSPLHF.